These 18 T cell receptor beta chains were sequenced from one sample in a study of T cell responses to AZD1222 COVID-19 vaccine. Libraries were prepared by immunoSEQ multiplex PCR; TCRdb keeps only in-frame clonotypes and omits some of them. This sample has around 150,000 clones, with almost 95% found just once. The sequencing used peripheral blood, collected on day 0 of AZD1222 vaccination. These receptors were taken from an adult in good health.

The chain carries TRBV25-1 and TRBJ2-3; tentative D call: TRBD1 (6 bases). This CDR3 is built from 16 residues. V lost 4 bases and J 2 bases, leaving 16 bases between the germline ends. CDR1 is MGHDK and CDR2 is SYGVNS in the germline V gene. CDR3 protein: CASSGPQGIVTDTQYF. In nucleotides, the CDR3 is TGTGCCAGCAGTGGCCCCCAGGGGATAGTCACAGATACGCAGTATTTT.

This clone came up once. The chain recombines TRBV14 with TRBJ2-5, with a weak D call TRBD2 (7 bases). The CDR3 loop spans 14 amino acids. Trimming removed 4 bases from V and 5 bases from J, with 14 bases in between. Germline CDR1 is SGHDN and CDR2 is FVKESK. As DNA, the CDR3 is TGTGCCAGCAGCCCAACGGGGGGCTGGGAGACCCAGTACTTC. This translates into CASSPTGGWETQYF.

The rearrangement joins TRBV19 to TRBJ2-1; 8 bases line up with TRBD2. After removal of 4 bases from V and 6 bases from J, the junction contained 2 bases not matched to a gene. Germline values: CDR1 LNHDA, CDR2 SQIVND (reference sequence). This CDR3 spans 13 amino acids. CDR3 in DNA: TGTGCCAGTAGTACGGGACTAGTCAATGAGCAGTTCTTC. It encodes CASSTGLVNEQFF.

The chain combines TRBV3-1 (or the pseudogene TRBV3-2) with TRBJ2-5, with 8 bases matching TRBD1. The CDR3 length is 14 residues. J lost 3 bases, V lost 3 bases, and 3 bases had no gene match. Germline lookup yields CDR1 LGHDT and CDR2 YNNKEL (reference sequence). CDR3 residues: CASSHLDREETQYF. The CDR3 DNA sequence: TGTGCCAGCAGCCATTTGGACAGGGAAGAGACCCAGTACTTC.

This clone was seen only once. The J gene is TRBJ2-5, the V gene TRBV7-9, with TRBD1 identical over 7 bases. Germline lookup yields CDR1 SEHNR and CDR2 FQNEAQ (reference sequence). The CDR3 is 14 amino acids. V trimming: 4 bases; J trimming: 1 base; junction bases outside the gene matches: 3. The CDR3 region is CASSSGQLQETQYF. CDR3 sequence (DNA): TGTGCCAGCAGCTCGGGACAGCTCCAAGAGACCCAGTACTTC.

CDR3 sequence (DNA): TGTGCCAGCAGCTATGGACAGGGAAAAGAGACCCAGTACTTC. Amino acids: CASSYGQGKETQYF. This chain joins TRBV11-1 and TRBJ2-5; 8 positions match TRBD1. J lost 3 bases, V lost 4 bases, and 4 bases had no gene match. Per the germline V gene, CDR1 is SGHAT and CDR2 is FQDESV (reference sequence). The CDR3 totals 14 residues. The whole variable domain, filled in from reference TRBV11-1 and TRBJ2-5, reads EAEVAQSPRYKITEKSQAVAFWCDPISGHATLYWYRQILGQGPELLVQFQDESVVDDSQLPKDRFSAERLKGVDSTLKIQPAELGDSAMYLCASSYGQGKETQYFGPGTRLLVL.

The chain is built from TRBV9 and TRBJ1-1; D is unresolved. The CDR3 is 14 amino acids. V lost 4 bases and J lost 1, with 11 bases in between. From germline, CDR1 is SGDLS and CDR2 YYNGEE. The CDR3 loop reads CASSPDTSNTEAFF. For the CDR3, the DNA is TGTGCCAGCAGCCCCGACACCTCGAACACTGAAGCTTTCTTT.

The chain is built from TRBV27 and TRBJ2-7; D uncertain. Germline V gene sequence: CDR1 MNHEY, CDR2 SMNVEV (reference sequence). V was pared by 3 bases and J by 2 bases, with 17 bases between. CDR3 length equals 16 residues. Here the CDR3 reads CASSFAPDTRAYEQYF. As DNA, the CDR3 is TGTGCCAGCAGTTTTGCCCCCGATACTCGGGCCTACGAGCAGTACTTC.

The CDR3 protein is CASSRGGLSNQPQHF. In nucleotides, the CDR3 is TGTGCCAGCTCACGGGGTGGCCTTAGCAATCAGCCCCAGCATTTT. The chain employs TRBV18 and TRBJ1-5; D gene uncertain. The CDR3 has 15 residues. V lost 4 bases, J lost 0 bases, and 10 bases lay in between. The germline CDR1 and CDR2 sequences are KGHSH and LQKENI. Looking up the rest from reference TRBV18 and TRBJ1-5 gives the full variable domain: NAGVMQNPRHLVRRRGQEARLRCSPMKGHSHVYWYRQLPEEGLKFMVYLQKENIIDESGMPKERFSAEFPKEGPSILRIQQVVRGDSAAYFCASSRGGLSNQPQHFGDGTRLSIL.

J is TRBJ2-4 and V is TRBV6-5; D remains ambiguous. Germline values: CDR1 MNHEY, CDR2 SVGAGI. Trimming removed 5 bases at V and 10 bases at J, with 15 bases between. This CDR3 region has 13 residues. CDR3 sequence (DNA): TGTGCCAGCAGTCCCCCGGGTGGGTTGATTCAGTACTTC. It specifies CASSPPGGLIQYF.

The rearrangement joins TRBV6-5 to TRBJ2-1; 12 nucleotides agree with TRBD2. In germline, CDR1 is MNHEY, CDR2 SVGAGI. This CDR3 spans 15 amino acids. After removal of 6 bases from V and 8 bases from J, the junction contained 8 bases not matched to a gene. The CDR3 loop is CASSSLAGGPDEQFF. The CDR3 region has the DNA TGTGCCAGCAGCTCCCTAGCGGGGGGGCCCGATGAGCAGTTCTTC.

The CDR3 here is CASSPSGDTQYF. In nucleotides, the CDR3 is TGTGCCAGCAGCCCCTCCGGAGATACGCAGTATTTT. The rearrangement joins TRBV3-1 (or the pseudogene TRBV3-2) to TRBJ2-3; D unclear. Looked up from germline, CDR1 is LGHDT and CDR2 is YNNKEL (reference sequence). This CDR3 spans 12 amino acids. The V gene lost 4 bases and the J gene lost 5 bases, with 7 bases spanning the gap.

This clone appeared a single time. The chain couples TRBV19 to TRBJ1-1, with D possibly matching TRBD1 (5 bases). Germline-derived CDR1 and CDR2 are LNHDA and SQIVND (reference sequence). V was clipped by 5 bases and J by 0 bases, with 10 bases between them. The CDR3 spans 14 residues. The CDR3 protein is CASSVEGLNTEAFF. The CDR3, as DNA: TGTGCCAGTAGTGTTGAGGGACTGAACACTGAAGCTTTCTTT.

The chain joins TRBV5-1 to TRBJ1-1, with D perhaps TRBD1 (5 bases). The V gene's germline CDR1 is SGHRS and CDR2 YFSETQ. The CDR3 has 14 amino acids. V was shortened by 2 bases and J by 0 bases, with 8 bases between the two germline ends. The CDR3 loop reads CASSLGTVNTEAFF. CDR3 DNA: TGCGCCAGCAGCTTAGGGACGGTGAACACTGAAGCTTTCTTT.

This chain joins TRBV7-2 and TRBJ2-5, with a possible D match to TRBD1 (6 bases). The CDR3 is 16 amino acids. V was trimmed by 5 bases and J by 1 base, leaving 17 bases between them. The germline CDR1 and CDR2 sequences are SGHTA and FQGNSA. The chain's CDR3 is CASSLDSALSQETQYF. CDR3 bases: TGTGCCAGCAGCCTGGACAGCGCATTAAGCCAAGAGACCCAGTACTTC.

Written as DNA, the CDR3 is TGTGCCAGCAGCCACGCTAGCGGGGAAGCAGATACGCAGTATTTT. It encodes CASSHASGEADTQYF. V usage is TRBV7-9 and J usage is TRBJ2-3; 9 nucleotides line up with TRBD2. Germline values: CDR1 SEHNR, CDR2 FQNEAQ (reference sequence). This CDR3 contains 15 residues. J was trimmed by 4 bases and V by 5 bases; bases with no gene match: 7.

CDR3 sequence reads: CASVQQGAFGYTF. Written as DNA, the CDR3 is TGTGCCAGCGTTCAACAGGGGGCGTTTGGCTACACCTTC. The V gene is TRBV5-4, the J gene TRBJ1-2; 9 positions match TRBD1. The CDR3 contains 13 residues. Germline V gene lookup returns CDR1 SGHNT and CDR2 YYREEE (reference sequence). V shed 7 bases and J 7 bases; nucleotides not matched to a gene: 8.

This chain connects TRBV10-3 to TRBJ1-2; 7 bases agree with TRBD1. After removal of 7 bases from V and 3 bases from J, the junction contained 5 bases not matched to a gene. The CDR3 contains 13 residues. Germline values: CDR1 ENHRY, CDR2 SYGVKD. The CDR3 DNA is TGTGCCATCACCGGGACAGCGGACTATGGCTACACCTTC. Encoded protein: CAITGTADYGYTF.